This TCR beta chain emerged from a study of T cell responses to AZD1222 COVID-19 vaccine. Some clones are missing from TCRdb's copy, which holds only in-frame ones; the method was immunoSEQ multiplex PCR. The sample shows some 190,000 clones, about 86% of them seen only once. V gave up 3 bases and J gave up 4 bases, with 18 bases separating them. Germline CDR1 and CDR2: KGHSH and LQKENI. This CDR3 spans 16 amino acids. The chain uses TRBV18 and TRBJ1-1; the D is unclear. The clonotype was recovered from an adult in good health. The sample here was peripheral blood, taken on day 0 of AZD1222 vaccination. Here the CDR3 DNA reads TGTGCCAGCTCACCGCGCCAGCTGGAGGGAGGCACTGAAGCTTTCTTT. Translating gives CASSPRQLEGGTEAFF.